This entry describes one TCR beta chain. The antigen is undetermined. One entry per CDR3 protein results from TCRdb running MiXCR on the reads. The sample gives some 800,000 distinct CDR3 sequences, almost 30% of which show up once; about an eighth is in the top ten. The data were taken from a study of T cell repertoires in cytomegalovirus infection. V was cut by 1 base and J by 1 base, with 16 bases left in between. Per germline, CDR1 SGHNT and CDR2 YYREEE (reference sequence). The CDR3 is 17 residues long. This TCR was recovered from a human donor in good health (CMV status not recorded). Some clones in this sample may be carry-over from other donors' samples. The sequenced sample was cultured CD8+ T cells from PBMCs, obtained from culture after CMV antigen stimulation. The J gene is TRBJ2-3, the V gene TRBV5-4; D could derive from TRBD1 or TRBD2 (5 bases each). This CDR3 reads CASSLRGQLGRTDTQYF. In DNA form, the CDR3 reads TGTGCCAGCAGCTTGCGGGGCCAGTTGGGGCGCACAGATACGCAGTATTTT.